What follows are 18 T cell receptor beta chains derived from one specimen sequenced in a study of Graves' ophthalmopathy and Graves' hyperthyroidism (dated by TCRdb to 2016 to 2018). The data were produced on an Illumina HiSeq 2000. For repertoire sequencing, the TCR beta CDR3 regions were amplified from RNA transcripts. HTBI primers and the Qiagen OneStep RT-PCR kit were used in a first-round RT-PCR, which was followed by a second-round multiplex PCR, size selection and purification. Using fastp at Q25 and MiXCR, TCRdb reprocessed the public reads and kept productive beta chains. Here each entry gathers all rows of one CDR3 protein and keeps the most common genes and DNA. The sample table shows roughly 160,000 distinct CDR3 sequences, and under 45% are seen once. Approximately 9% of the sample rests with the top ten. Sample: peripheral blood. All receptors come from a man younger than 40 with Graves' ophthalmopathy. Donor details come from another sample of the same person, matched by shared clones.

V gene TRBV6-5 combines with J gene TRBJ2-5, with D possibly being TRBD2 (6 bases). The CDR3 loop spans 14 amino acids. Germline CDR1 reads MNHEY; CDR2 reads SVGAGI. V was cut by 4 bases and J by 5 bases, with 14 bases left in between. CDR3: CASSSTGVRETQYF. CDR3 coding DNA: TGTGCCAGCAGTTCGACGGGAGTTAGGGAGACCCAGTACTTC.

This clonotype came up many times. The chain is built from TRBV11-2 and TRBJ2-5, with 9 nucleotides matching TRBD2. This CDR3 contains 15 residues. The V segment lost 1 base and the J segment 4 bases; nucleotides outside the gene matches: 4. Per the germline V gene, CDR1 is SGHAT and CDR2 is FQNNGV. CDR3 amino acids: CASSLGALAGETQYF. The CDR3 region has the DNA TGTGCCAGCAGCTTAGGGGCACTAGCGGGAGAGACCCAGTACTTC.

This clonotype was found many times. V and J are TRBV27 and TRBJ2-2; TRBD2 aligns across 7 bases. Trimming removed 11 bases from V and 6 bases from J; junction bases left unmatched: 12. CDR1 is MNHEY, CDR2 SMNVEV, per germline (reference sequence). The CDR3 covers 14 residues. The CDR3 loop reads CASRTGGTPGELFF. CDR3 DNA sequence: TGTGCCTCTCGGACGGGAGGCACCCCCGGGGAGCTGTTTTTT.

This clonotype has ten or more counts. This chain links TRBV28 with TRBJ2-5, with D perhaps TRBD1 (6 bases). The CDR3 extends over 13 amino acids. Germline CDR1 and CDR2: MDHEN and SYDVKM. V gave up 7 bases and J gave up 1 base, with 10 bases separating them. The CDR3 spells CASTIGGQETQYF. The CDR3 DNA sequence: TGTGCCAGCACCATAGGGGGCCAAGAGACCCAGTACTTC.

The chain employs TRBV27 and TRBJ2-7; TRBD2 agrees at 8 bases. The CDR3 sequence is 17 residues long. The junction had 13 bases not matched to a gene; V was cut back by 3 bases and J by 3 bases. CDR1 and CDR2 (germline): MNHEY, SMNVEV (reference sequence). CDR3 nucleotide sequence: TGTGCCAGCAGTTTTGGGGTTCGAGCGGGGGAGCGCTACGAGCAGTACTTC. This encodes CASSFGVRAGERYEQYF.

The chain links TRBV12-3 or TRBV12-4 to TRBJ2-5; D is uncertain. This CDR3 has 11 amino acids. V was pared by 6 bases and J by 5 bases, with 7 bases between. The CDR3 spells CASRQRETQYF. CDR3 nucleotides: TGTGCCAGCAGGCAGCGCGAGACCCAGTACTTC.

This clonotype was seen ten or more times. J is TRBJ2-5 and V is TRBV15, with 7 positions matching TRBD1. This CDR3 comprises 16 residues. Germline V lookup: CDR1 LNHNV, CDR2 YYDKDF (reference sequence). Trimming removed 0 bases from V and 4 bases from J; junction bases left unmatched: 8. The CDR3 is CATSRERGPSGETQYF. The CDR3 DNA is TGTGCCACCAGCAGAGAAAGGGGGCCGTCCGGAGAGACCCAGTACTTC.

This clonotype was seen repeatedly, ten times or more. V and J are TRBV10-3 and TRBJ1-2; D not resolved. V shed 6 bases and J shed 0 bases, with 14 bases lying between them. The CDR3 is 15 residues long. From germline, CDR1 is ENHRY and CDR2 SYGVKD. The chain's CDR3 is CAISGPDKPNYGYTF. CDR3 in DNA: TGTGCCATCAGCGGCCCCGACAAGCCTAACTATGGCTACACCTTC.

There are many counts of this clonotype. The V call is TRBV28, the J call TRBJ2-4; 12 nucleotides agree with TRBD1. J was trimmed by 1 base and V by 6 bases; bases with no gene match: 7. Germline V gene lookup returns CDR1 MDHEN and CDR2 SYDVKM. This CDR3 has 17 residues. The CDR3 protein is CASRTRGQGAAKNIQYF. The CDR3 DNA reads as TGTGCCAGCAGGACCAGGGGACAGGGGGCGGCCAAAAACATTCAGTACTTC.

This clonotype was found a few times. The chain links TRBV6-1 to TRBJ1-5; D possibly corresponds to TRBD1 (6 bases). Germline CDR1 reads MNHNS; CDR2 reads SASEGT. This CDR3 has 13 residues. Trimming took off 8 bases at V and 6 bases at J, with 14 bases between the two ends. The CDR3 spells CASAGQYSQPQHF. CDR3 in DNA: TGTGCCAGCGCAGGACAGTACAGTCAGCCCCAGCATTTT.

There are many counts of this clonotype. The CDR3 here is CASSRTPGANVLTF. DNA of the CDR3: TGTGCCAGCAGTAGGACACCTGGGGCCAACGTCCTGACTTTC. The genes are TRBV27 and TRBJ2-6; D perhaps matches TRBD1 (5 bases). The germline V gene encodes CDR1 MNHEY and CDR2 SMNVEV (reference sequence). The V end lost 5 bases, the J end lost 2 bases, and 7 bases lay between the germline ends. The CDR3 runs to 14 residues. Full variable domain (remainder filled in from reference TRBV27 and TRBJ2-6): EAQVTQNPRYLITVTGKKLTVTCSQNMNHEYMSWYRQDPGLGLRQIYYSMNVEVTDKGDVPEGYKVSRKEKRNFPLILESPSPNQTSLYFCASSRTPGANVLTFGAGSRLTVL.

This clonotype was seen many times. CDR3 in amino acids: CASRTLNTGELFF. Written as DNA, the CDR3 is TGTGCCAGCAGAACACTGAACACCGGGGAGCTGTTTTTT. This sequence joins TRBV28 and TRBJ2-2, with no clear D. V lost 6 bases and J 1 base, leaving 6 bases between the germline ends. Germline V gene sequence: CDR1 MDHEN, CDR2 SYDVKM. The CDR3 loop spans 13 amino acids.

Ten or more counts support this clonotype. V is TRBV19 and J is TRBJ1-2, with no clear D. Germline CDR1 reads LNHDA; CDR2 reads SQIVND (reference sequence). Trimming removed 6 bases from V and 2 bases from J, with 10 bases in between. The CDR3 length is 13 residues. The CDR3 bases are TGTGCCAGTAGCCCCCGGGGAAACTATGGCTACACCTTC. Translation gives CASSPRGNYGYTF. Complete variable domain (other parts from reference TRBV19 and TRBJ1-2): DGGITQSPKYLFRKEGQNVTLSCEQNLNHDAMYWYRQDPGQGLRLIYYSQIVNDFQKGDIAEGYSVSREKKESFPLTVTSAQKNPTAFYLCASSPRGNYGYTFGSGTRLTVV.

This chain uses TRBV6-1 with TRBJ1-5; D remains ambiguous. V gave up 7 bases and J gave up 7 bases, with 14 bases separating them. The CDR3 is made up of 13 amino acids. Germline CDR1 and CDR2: MNHNS and SASEGT. The CDR3 coding sequence is TGTGCCAGCACAAGACCAGGCCAACAGCCCCAGCATTTT. Protein product: CASTRPGQQPQHF.

In its sample, this clonotype was seen once. The gene calls are TRBV7-2 and TRBJ1-5; D gene ambiguous. V lost 5 bases, J lost 2 bases, and 13 bases lay in between. CDR3 length: 15 residues. Germline V gene data show CDR1 as SGHTA and CDR2 as FQGNSA. CDR3 sequence reads: CASSPGIGGNQPQHF. CDR3 nucleotide sequence: TGTGCCAGCAGCCCGGGGATTGGAGGCAATCAGCCCCAGCATTTT.

This clonotype was recorded many times. The V gene is TRBV7-9, the J gene TRBJ1-1, with D maybe TRBD1 (5 bases). The ends were cut back, 2 bases at V and 0 bases at J, with 10 bases in the middle. In germline, CDR1 is SEHNR, CDR2 FQNEAQ (reference sequence). The CDR3 sequence is 15 residues long. Here the CDR3 reads CASSLPRQMNTEAFF. Here the CDR3 DNA reads TGTGCCAGCAGCTTACCGCGACAGATGAACACTGAAGCTTTCTTT. The entire variable domain, with the rest obtained from reference TRBV7-9 and TRBJ1-1, is as follows: DTGVSQNPRHKITKRGQNVTFRCDPISEHNRLYWYRQTLGQGPEFLTYFQNEAQLEKSRLLSDRFSAERPKGSFSTLEIQRTEQGDSAMYLCASSLPRQMNTEAFFGQGTRLTVV.

In this sample, this clonotype turned up many times. This chain connects TRBV24-1 to TRBJ1-2; 10 positions match TRBD1. Trimming removed 4 bases from V and 4 bases from J; junction bases left unmatched: 5. The V gene's germline CDR1 is KGHDR and CDR2 SFDVKD. The CDR3 has 15 residues. Here the CDR3 reads CATSDWDRGAYGYTF. The CDR3 coding sequence is TGTGCCACCAGTGACTGGGACAGGGGCGCCTATGGCTACACCTTC.

The chain couples TRBV10-3 to TRBJ1-6; possible D gene TRBD1, 6 bases. Germline V lookup: CDR1 ENHRY, CDR2 SYGVKD. This CDR3 region has 16 residues. V lost 4 bases and J 7 bases, leaving 17 bases between the germline ends. The CDR3 DNA reads TGTGCCATCAGTGCCCTACAGGGAAGAAACAATTCACCCCTCCACTTT. It yields the protein CAISALQGRNNSPLHF.